The 20 T cell receptor beta chains in this list originate from one sample, sequenced in a study of CD8 T cells in Susac syndrome (dated by TCRdb to the late 2010s). Receptor amplification or capture employed the immunoSEQ multiplex PCR assay. RNA was extracted using the RNeasy kit, and about 0.45 to 1 microgram was reverse transcribed with random hexamers. Through fastp at Q25 and MiXCR, TCRdb rebuilt clones from the public reads, retaining in-frame beta chains. Every CDR3 protein is listed once, alongside the most common genes and DNA of its rows. Within this sample are 200,000 to 250,000 distinct CDR3 sequences, with around 95% of them counted one time only. 0.082% of the sample is held by the ten biggest clonotypes. Sequenced input: CD4+ T cells from PBMCs. All receptors come from a human donor with multiple sclerosis.

The V call is TRBV7-3, the J call TRBJ2-3; TRBD1 might be the D (6 bases). Trimming took off 4 bases at V and 4 bases at J, with 9 bases between the two ends. Looked up from germline, CDR1 is SGHTA and CDR2 is FQGTGA. CDR3 size: 13 residues. The CDR3 DNA is TGTGCCAGCAGCTGGGCAGGGGCAGATACGCAGTATTTT. It translates to CASSWAGADTQYF.

This clonotype was seen a single time. The CDR3 nucleotides read TGTGCCAGCAGCTCCCCCCAGGCCCGGGAGCAGTTCTTC. Amino acid sequence: CASSSPQAREQFF. The chain carries TRBV5-4 and TRBJ2-1; D not certain. Between the trimmed V and J ends, which lost 3 bases and 10 bases, there was a span of 14 bases. Germline assignment: CDR1 SGHNT and CDR2 YYREEE (reference sequence). The CDR3 runs 13 residues.

V usage is TRBV15 and J usage is TRBJ1-1; D ambiguous. CDR3 size: 14 residues. Germline CDR1 LNHNV, CDR2 YYDKDF (reference sequence). V gave up 3 bases and J gave up 4 bases, with 12 bases separating them. The CDR3 DNA is TGTGCCACCAGCAGGACCTTAGAGGGCACTGAAGCTTTCTTT. Translating it yields CATSRTLEGTEAFF.

This chain uses TRBV20-1 with TRBJ2-1; D is unresolved. Trimming shortened V by 4 bases and J by 8 bases, and 15 bases separated the two germline ends. The CDR3 spans 13 residues. Per the germline V gene, CDR1 is DFQATT and CDR2 is SNEGSKA (reference sequence). The CDR3 nucleotides are TGCAGTGCTATTTCAGGAGTGGGTGATGAGCAGTTCTTC. Protein product: CSAISGVGDEQFF.

This sequence joins TRBV5-6 and TRBJ1-1; perhaps TRBD1 as D (6 bases). This CDR3 comprises 11 residues. Germline CDR1 reads SGHDT; CDR2 reads YYEEEE. V shed 4 bases and J shed 10 bases, with 11 bases lying between them. The CDR3 DNA reads as TGTGCCAGCAGCCGGGGGCTTTCAGCTTTCTTT. It codes for CASSRGLSAFF.

J is TRBJ1-1 and V is TRBV19; D remains ambiguous. V lost 3 bases and J 1 base, leaving 6 bases between the germline ends. This CDR3 comprises 13 residues. Germline values: CDR1 LNHDA, CDR2 SQIVND (reference sequence). The CDR3 DNA reads TGTGCCAGTAGTATTGGGTGGAACACTGAAGCTTTCTTT. This gives the protein CASSIGWNTEAFF.

The gene calls are TRBV30 and TRBJ2-1, with D perhaps given as TRBD1 or TRBD2 (5 bases each). The CDR3 spans 13 residues. Per the germline V gene, CDR1 is GTSNPN and CDR2 is SVGIG (reference sequence). With 5 bases removed from V and 4 bases from J, the gap between germline ends came to 12 bases. CDR3 DNA: TGTGCCTGGGCTTCGGGACCGTACAATGAGCAGTTCTTC. Translated, it gives CAWASGPYNEQFF.

This clonotype was observed a few times. The rearrangement uses TRBV5-6 and TRBJ1-1; D ambiguous. Trimming took off 0 bases at V and 3 bases at J, with 3 bases between the two ends. Looked up from germline, CDR1 is SGHDT and CDR2 is YYEEEE. The CDR3 spans 12 residues. CDR3 region: CASSLGYTEAFF. The CDR3 coding sequence is TGTGCCAGCAGCTTGGGGTACACTGAAGCTTTCTTT.

V and J are TRBV30 and TRBJ1-5; D call uncertain. The CDR3 extends over 14 amino acids. The V end lost 2 bases, the J end lost 2 bases, and 10 bases lay between the germline ends. CDR1 and CDR2 (germline): GTSNPN, SVGIG (reference sequence). CDR3 DNA: TGTGCCTGGAGTCAAGACGGGGGCAATCAGCCCCAGCATTTT. Its protein product is CAWSQDGGNQPQHF.

The chain employs TRBV19 and TRBJ2-1; 16 bases map to TRBD2. Germline values: CDR1 LNHDA, CDR2 SQIVND (reference sequence). The CDR3 sequence is 16 residues long. V shed 5 bases, J shed 8 bases, and the junction held 6 bases outside the gene matches. The CDR3 DNA reads TGTGCCAGTAGTCCAGGGACTAGCGGGGGGGTCCATGAGCAGTTCTTC. Translated, it gives CASSPGTSGGVHEQFF.

V gene TRBV5-1 combines with J gene TRBJ2-3; D may be TRBD1 or TRBD2 (5 bases each). The V end was cut by 3 bases, the J end by 0 bases, with 8 bases between. Germline V gene data show CDR1 as SGHRS and CDR2 as YFSETQ. There are 14 residues in the CDR3. This chain's CDR3 is CASSSRDSTDTQYF. In DNA, the CDR3 is TGCGCCAGCAGCTCCCGGGACAGCACAGATACGCAGTATTTT.

The chain employs TRBV20-1 and TRBJ2-3; 8 bases align to TRBD2. CDR1 is DFQATT, CDR2 SNEGSKA, per germline (reference sequence). V dropped 2 bases and J dropped 1; count of bases not matched to a gene: 2. The CDR3 consists of 14 residues. DNA of the CDR3: TGCAGTGCTAGAATTAGCGGGGGCACAGATACGCAGTATTTT. It yields the protein CSARISGGTDTQYF.

This rearrangement joins TRBV6-5 to TRBJ2-6, with 7 bases fitting TRBD1. The germline gives CDR1 MNHEY, CDR2 SVGAGI. Trimming cost V 2 bases and J 2 bases; bases outside gene matches: 3. CDR3 length: 16 residues. The CDR3 nucleotides are TGTGCCAGCAGTTACGAGGGGGCAACTGGGGCCAACGTCCTGACTTTC. It translates to CASSYEGATGANVLTF.

This sequence joins TRBV20-1 and TRBJ2-3; the match to TRBD2 covers 8 bases. Germline V gene data show CDR1 as DFQATT and CDR2 as SNEGSKA (reference sequence). The CDR3 spans 15 residues. J was trimmed by 1 base and V by 6 bases; bases with no gene match: 9. The CDR3 DNA is TGCAGTGCCGCCAGGACTAGCACGGGCACAGATACGCAGTATTTT. Its protein product is CSAARTSTGTDTQYF.

The rearrangement uses TRBV27 and TRBJ1-6, with D possibly being TRBD1 (6 bases). In germline, CDR1 is MNHEY, CDR2 SMNVEV (reference sequence). The CDR3 consists of 15 residues. V was pared by 3 bases and J by 8 bases, with 14 bases between. The CDR3 DNA is TGTGCCAGCAGTTTGCAGCAGGGGCCCTATTCACCCCTCCACTTT. It codes for CASSLQQGPYSPLHF.

V and J are TRBV6-5 and TRBJ1-1; no clear D gene. The germline V and J ends were trimmed by 7 bases and 3 bases, with 12 bases remaining between them. This CDR3 is 13 amino acids long. Germline V CDR1 and CDR2: MNHEY, SVGAGI. This chain's CDR3 is CASTRSGDTEAFF. The CDR3 region has the DNA TGTGCCAGCACTAGAAGCGGGGACACTGAAGCTTTCTTT.

The chain uses TRBV30 and TRBJ2-3; no definite D call. The CDR3 consists of 11 residues. Germline V CDR1 and CDR2: GTSNPN, SVGIG (reference sequence). The V and J ends lost 1 base and 6 bases respectively, with 5 bases between them. The CDR3 loop is CAWSARDTQYF. CDR3 DNA sequence: TGTGCCTGGAGTGCACGGGATACGCAGTATTTT.

The rearrangement links TRBV13 to TRBJ2-1; D ambiguous. The CDR3 has 14 amino acids. V was shortened by 0 bases and J by 4 bases, with 7 bases between the two germline ends. The germline V gene has CDR1 PRHDT and CDR2 FYEKMQ (reference sequence). The CDR3 is CASSLGPRYNEQFF. In nucleotides, the CDR3 is TGTGCCAGCAGCTTAGGGCCGAGGTACAATGAGCAGTTCTTC.

The V and J genes are TRBV9 and TRBJ2-5; possible D gene TRBD2, 5 bases. V was pared by 0 bases and J by 3 bases, with 9 bases between. The CDR3 is 14 residues long. Looked up from germline, CDR1 is SGDLS and CDR2 is YYNGEE. CDR3 sequence reads: CASSVGASKETQYF. The DNA of the CDR3 is TGTGCCAGCAGCGTAGGGGCTAGCAAAGAGACCCAGTACTTC.

The chain employs TRBV6-1 and TRBJ2-5, with unresolved D. Trimming left V 1 base short and J 4 bases short, with 16 bases between. In germline, CDR1 is MNHNS, CDR2 SASEGT. CDR3 size: 16 residues. The CDR3 DNA is TGTGCCAGCAGTGAAGAACGAGACATCCCTCCAGAGACCCAGTACTTC. Its translation: CASSEERDIPPETQYF.